The rows below give T cell receptor beta chains drawn from one sample of a study of cytomegalovirus exposure and HLA in healthy donors. Libraries were prepared by immunoSEQ multiplex PCR; TCRdb keeps only in-frame clonotypes and omits some of them. Of 150,000 or so clones in the sample, 65% to 85% are singletons; the top ten hold approximately 6.7%. Sequences were obtained from PBMCs. The receptors originated from a male donor in good health and CMV-seropositive. Each CDR3 is given with its conserved first and last residue. D genes are given only for firm matches. Rows give clone size only sometimes, using once, few, many, or a class for an expanded clone.

CDR3aa | CDR3nt | v_gene | abundance | d_gene | j_gene
CASSFQGDAFF | TGTGCCAGCAGCTTCCAGGGGGACGCTTTCTTT | TRBV5-4 | NA | TRBD1 | TRBJ1-1
CASSERSHRETQYF | TGCGCCAGCAGTGAGCGAAGTCACCGGGAGACCCAGTACTTC | TRBV10-1 | NA | NA | TRBJ2-5
CASSATSGRHQETQYF | TGTGCCAGCAGCGCCACTAGCGGGAGGCACCAAGAGACCCAGTACTTC | TRBV9 | NA | TRBD2 | TRBJ2-5
CASRTPQETQYF | TGTGCCAGCAGAACACCCCAAGAGACCCAGTACTTC | TRBV25-1 | once | NA | TRBJ2-5
CASSLGAGGSYNEQFF | TGTGCCAGCAGCTTGGGGGCGGGAGGGTCCTACAATGAGCAGTTCTTC | TRBV5-6 | once | TRBD2 | TRBJ2-1
CASRPDRGSNQPQHF | TGTGCCAGCAGACCCGACAGGGGATCCAATCAGCCCCAGCATTTT | TRBV6-5 | few | TRBD1 | TRBJ1-5
CAWSSKTSGSSYNEQFF | TGTGCCTGGAGTAGTAAGACTAGCGGGAGCTCCTACAATGAGCAGTTCTTC | TRBV30 | NA | TRBD2 | TRBJ2-1
CASSLIEVAGANVLTF | TGTGCCAGCAGCCTAATAGAGGTTGCTGGGGCCAACGTCCTGACTTTC | TRBV5-4 | once | NA | TRBJ2-6
CSSSLGAAKNIQYF | TGTTCCAGCAGCTTAGGGGCAGCCAAAAACATTCAGTACTTC | TRBV7-9 | NA | NA | TRBJ2-4
CASSFSLGGQFF | TGTGCCAGCAGCTTTAGTTTGGGAGGGCAGTTCTTC | TRBV7-9 | NA | NA | TRBJ2-1
CASSSFGGYTF | TGTGCCAGCAGCAGTTTCGGTGGCTACACCTTC | TRBV5-4 | once | NA | TRBJ1-2
CASSSEAATGELFF | TGTGCCAGCAGCTCTGAGGCGGCCACCGGGGAGCTGTTTTTT | TRBV5-4 | NA | NA | TRBJ2-2
CAWSRGQGRDEQYF | TGTGCCTGGAGCAGGGGACAGGGGAGGGACGAGCAGTACTTC | TRBV30 | NA | TRBD1 | TRBJ2-7
CASSRVGAQETQYF | TGTGCCAGTAGTAGGGTAGGGGCCCAAGAGACCCAGTACTTC | TRBV19 | NA | NA | TRBJ2-5
CASSESGLAGSGEQYF | TGCGCCAGCAGTGAGTCGGGGTTAGCGGGATCGGGGGAGCAGTACTTC | TRBV10-2 | NA | TRBD2 | TRBJ2-7
CASSQHLAGEQYF | TGTGCCAGCAGCCAACATCTAGCCGGCGAGCAGTACTTC | TRBV14 | NA | NA | TRBJ2-7
CASSPNLRQTSWERGSYEQYF | TGCGCCAGCAGTCCGAACCTAAGACAGACGTCTTGGGAGCGGGGATCCTACGAGCAGTACTTC | TRBV23-1 | NA | TRBD2 | TRBJ2-7
CASSRRDYSYEQYF | TGTGCCAGCAGCCGCCGGGACTACTCCTACGAGCAGTACTTC | TRBV13 | NA | TRBD2 | TRBJ2-7
CASSLATDNRMRGNTIYF | TGCGCCAGCAGCTTGGCGACAGATAACCGAATGCGTGGAAACACCATATATTTT | TRBV5-1 | NA | NA | TRBJ1-3
CASSDLLFIGELFF | TGTGCCAGCAGTGATCTCCTATTCATCGGGGAGCTGTTTTTT | TRBV6-1 | few | NA | TRBJ2-2
CASRALAGVTDTQYF | TGTGCCAGCAGAGCTCTAGCGGGAGTAACAGATACGCAGTATTTT | TRBV6-4 | NA | TRBD2 | TRBJ2-3
CASSERQITGELFF | TGTGCCAGCAGTGAGAGACAGATCACCGGGGAGCTGTTTTTT | TRBV6-1 | NA | NA | TRBJ2-2
CASSQDPGNYGYTF | TGCGCCAGCAGCCAAGACCCAGGGAACTATGGCTACACCTTC | TRBV4-1 | NA | NA | TRBJ1-2
CAWGTGYTEAFF | TGTGCCTGGGGAACAGGGTACACTGAAGCTTTCTTT | TRBV30 | NA | NA | TRBJ1-1
CASSLPRQGPNSPLHF | TGCGCCAGCAGCCTCCCCAGACAGGGACCTAATTCACCCCTCCACTTT | TRBV4-1 | NA | TRBD1 | TRBJ1-6
CASSLEGYSQETQYF | TGTGCCAGCAGCTTGGAGGGGTATTCCCAAGAGACCCAGTACTTC | TRBV7-9 | NA | NA | TRBJ2-5
CASSPPAGNEKLFF | TGTGCCAGCAGTCCCCCCGCGGGGAATGAAAAACTGTTTTTT | TRBV7-9 | NA | NA | TRBJ1-4
CASSVEGGSHEQYF | TGTGCCAGCAGCGTAGAAGGAGGGAGCCACGAGCAGTACTTC | TRBV9 | NA | NA | TRBJ2-7
CSVGSSGDGQYF | TGCAGCGTTGGGAGTAGCGGAGACGGGCAGTACTTC | TRBV29-1 | NA | NA | TRBJ2-5
CASRTDRNYGYTF | TGTGCCAGTAGGACGGACAGGAACTATGGCTACACCTTC | TRBV19 | NA | TRBD1 | TRBJ1-2
CASSPHLTGASTDTQYF | TGTGCCAGCAGCCCCCACCTGACAGGGGCGAGCACAGATACGCAGTATTTT | TRBV9 | NA | TRBD1 | TRBJ2-3
CAISDPAGEQFF | TGTGCCATCAGTGACCCAGCGGGAGAGCAGTTCTTC | TRBV10-3 | NA | TRBD2 | TRBJ2-1
CASSVGAGRGQPQHF | TGTGCCAGCAGCGTGGGCGCGGGGAGGGGTCAGCCCCAGCATTTT | TRBV9 | NA | NA | TRBJ1-5
CATGGRALGHEQYF | TGTGCCACGGGGGGGAGGGCCCTCGGGCACGAGCAGTACTTC | TRBV2 | NA | TRBD2 | TRBJ2-7
CASSPPTIPVWYF | TGTGCCAGCAGCCCCCCGACTATCCCGGTTTGGTACTTC | TRBV5-1 | NA | NA | TRBJ2-7
CSSSFDWGLAGGEQYF | TGTTCCAGCAGCTTTGATTGGGGACTAGCAGGAGGCGAGCAGTACTTC | TRBV7-9 | NA | TRBD2 | TRBJ2-7
CAWSKLGQGAYEQYF | TGTGCCTGGAGTAAACTCGGACAGGGGGCCTACGAGCAGTACTTC | TRBV30 | once | TRBD1 | TRBJ2-7
CSVGVGTPLAKNIQYF | TGCAGCGTTGGGGTAGGGACACCCTTAGCCAAAAACATTCAGTACTTC | TRBV29-1 | NA | NA | TRBJ2-4
CASSLGPGQGAEANSPLHF | TGTGCCAGCAGCCTAGGGCCCGGACAGGGGGCAGAGGCAAATTCACCCCTCCACTTT | TRBV9 | NA | TRBD1 | TRBJ1-6